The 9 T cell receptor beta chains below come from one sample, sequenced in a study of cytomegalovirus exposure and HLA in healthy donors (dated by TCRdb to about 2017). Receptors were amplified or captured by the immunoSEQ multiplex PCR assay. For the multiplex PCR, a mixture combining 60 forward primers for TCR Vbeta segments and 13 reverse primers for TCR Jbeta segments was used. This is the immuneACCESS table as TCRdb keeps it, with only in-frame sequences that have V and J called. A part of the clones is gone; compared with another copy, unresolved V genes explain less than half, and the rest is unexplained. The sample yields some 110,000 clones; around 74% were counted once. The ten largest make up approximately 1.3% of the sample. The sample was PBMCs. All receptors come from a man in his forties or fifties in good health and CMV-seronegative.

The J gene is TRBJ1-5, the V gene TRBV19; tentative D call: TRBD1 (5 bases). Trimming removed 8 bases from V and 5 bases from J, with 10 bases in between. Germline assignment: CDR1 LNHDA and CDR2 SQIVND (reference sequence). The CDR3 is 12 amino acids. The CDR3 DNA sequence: TGTGCCAGTGGCCGGGGGGATCAGCCCCAGCATTTT. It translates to CASGRGDQPQHF.

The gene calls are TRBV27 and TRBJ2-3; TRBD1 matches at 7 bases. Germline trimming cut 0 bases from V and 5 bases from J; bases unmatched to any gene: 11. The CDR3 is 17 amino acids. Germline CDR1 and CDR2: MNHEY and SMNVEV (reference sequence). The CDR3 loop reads CASSLSSETGLVDTQYF. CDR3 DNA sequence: TGTGCCAGCAGTTTATCTAGTGAGACAGGGCTTGTAGATACGCAGTATTTT.

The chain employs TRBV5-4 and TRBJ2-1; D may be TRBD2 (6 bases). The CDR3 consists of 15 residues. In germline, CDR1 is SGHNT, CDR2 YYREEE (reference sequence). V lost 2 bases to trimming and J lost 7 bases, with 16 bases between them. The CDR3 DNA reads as TGTGCCAGCAGCTTAGCCCTAGGGGCGGGAAATGAGCAGTTCTTC. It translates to CASSLALGAGNEQFF.

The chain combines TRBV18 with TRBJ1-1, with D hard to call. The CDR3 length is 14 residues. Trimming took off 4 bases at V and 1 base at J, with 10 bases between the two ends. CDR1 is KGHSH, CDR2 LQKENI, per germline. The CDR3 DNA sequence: TGTGCCAGCTCACTTTCTTCGGGGAACACTGAAGCTTTCTTT. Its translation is CASSLSSGNTEAFF.

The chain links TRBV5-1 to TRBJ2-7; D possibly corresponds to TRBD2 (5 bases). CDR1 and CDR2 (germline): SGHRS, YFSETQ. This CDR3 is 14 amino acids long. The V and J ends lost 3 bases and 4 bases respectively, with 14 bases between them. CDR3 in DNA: TGCGCCAGCAGCTGGACGGGAAGTATGTACGAGCAGTACTTC. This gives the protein CASSWTGSMYEQYF.

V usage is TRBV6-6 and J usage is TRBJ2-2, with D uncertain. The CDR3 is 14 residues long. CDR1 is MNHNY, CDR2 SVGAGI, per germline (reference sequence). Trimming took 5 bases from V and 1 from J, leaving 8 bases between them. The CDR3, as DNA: TGTGCCAGCAGTACAACAGAGAACACCGGGGAGCTGTTTTTT. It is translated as CASSTTENTGELFF.

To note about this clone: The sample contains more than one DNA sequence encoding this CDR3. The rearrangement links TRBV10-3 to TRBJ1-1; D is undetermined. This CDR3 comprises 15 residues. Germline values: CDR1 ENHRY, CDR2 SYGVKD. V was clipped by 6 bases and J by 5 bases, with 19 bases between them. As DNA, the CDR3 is TGTGCCATCAGCAACCAGGTTCTGAGTGGGACTGAAGCTTTCTTT. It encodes CAISNQVLSGTEAFF.

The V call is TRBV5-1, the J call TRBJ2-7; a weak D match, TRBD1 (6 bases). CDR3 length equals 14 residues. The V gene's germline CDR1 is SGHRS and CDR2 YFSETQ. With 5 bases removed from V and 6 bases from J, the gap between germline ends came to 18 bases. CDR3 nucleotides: TGCGCCAGCAGAGTACAGGGTGGTACGGGCGAGCAGTACTTC. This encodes CASRVQGGTGEQYF.

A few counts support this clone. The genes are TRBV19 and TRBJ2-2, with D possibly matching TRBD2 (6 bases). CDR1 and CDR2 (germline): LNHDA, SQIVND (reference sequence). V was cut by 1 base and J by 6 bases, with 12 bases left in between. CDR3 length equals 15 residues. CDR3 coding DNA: TGTGCCAGTAGTATAGGGGCGGGGTGGGCCGGGGAGCTGTTTTTT. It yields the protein CASSIGAGWAGELFF.